Sequencing of this T cell receptor (beta chain) was carried out in a study of cytomegalovirus exposure and HLA in healthy donors. Though nominally healthy at sampling, donors likely had unrecorded immune exposures. The PCR made use of 60 Vbeta and 13 Jbeta primers. Method: immunoSEQ multiplex PCR; TCRdb's copy keeps in-frame clones and lacks some. Found here are about 150,000 clones, over 60% of them singletons; the top ten hold 4%. V lost 2 bases and J 0 bases, leaving 9 bases between the germline ends. The CDR3 has 14 amino acids. Per the germline V gene, CDR1 is GTSNPN and CDR2 is SVGIG (reference sequence).

The sequenced sample consisted of PBMCs. The TCR comes from a woman aged 35 to 49 in good health and CMV-seronegative. The J gene is TRBJ2-3, the V gene TRBV30; D may be TRBD1 (6 bases). CDR3 sequence (DNA): TGTGCCTGGAGTCGGACAGCTAGCACAGATACGCAGTATTTT. Translation: CAWSRTASTDTQYF.